The entry below gives a single T cell receptor beta chain sequence along with its context. Its antigen remains unknown. Using immunoSEQ multiplex PCR, the repertoire was profiled, and TCRdb retains in-frame clones only, with some absent. The table lists approximately 13,000 clones, more than 80% of them singletons. The sample is drawn from a study of monozygotic twins with cystic fibrosis. Study observations and caveats: Co-twins had the most similar V usage for 13 of 16 pairs, J for 8. The repertoire was suggested to be naive-dominated, clonality median approximately 0.0098.

CDR3 size: 16 residues. V was clipped by 0 bases and J by 4 bases; unmatched bases: 6. Germline CDR1 is LGHNA and CDR2 is YNFKEQ. The sequencing sample was made of blood. This clonotype originated in a boy aged 5-17 years with cystic fibrosis. J is TRBJ2-5 and V is TRBV4-2; 9 positions agree with TRBD2. Here the CDR3 reads CASSQEGSGSSETQYF. CDR3 sequence (DNA): TGTGCCAGCAGCCAAGAAGGTAGCGGGAGCTCAGAGACCCAGTACTTC.